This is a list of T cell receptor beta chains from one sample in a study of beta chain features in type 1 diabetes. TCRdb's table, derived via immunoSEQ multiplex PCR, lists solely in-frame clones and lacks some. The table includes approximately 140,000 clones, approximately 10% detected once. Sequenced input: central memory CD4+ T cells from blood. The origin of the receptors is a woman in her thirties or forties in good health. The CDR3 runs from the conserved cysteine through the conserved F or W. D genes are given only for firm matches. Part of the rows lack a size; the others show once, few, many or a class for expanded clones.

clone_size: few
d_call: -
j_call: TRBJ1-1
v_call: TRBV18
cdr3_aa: CASSPRGGRADTEAFF
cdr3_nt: TGTGCCAGCTCACCTCGGGGGGGCAGAGCTGACACTGAAGCTTTCTTT

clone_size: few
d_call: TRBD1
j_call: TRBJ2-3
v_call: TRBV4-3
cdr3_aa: CASSQDQGTGATDTQYF
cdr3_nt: TGCGCCAGCAGCCAAGATCAAGGGACAGGGGCTACAGATACGCAGTATTTT

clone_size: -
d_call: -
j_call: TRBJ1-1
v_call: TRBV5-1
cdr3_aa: CASSLSDSGTEAFF
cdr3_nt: TGCGCCAGCAGCTTGTCCGATTCCGGCACTGAAGCTTTCTTT

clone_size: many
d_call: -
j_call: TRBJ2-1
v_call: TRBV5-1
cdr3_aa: CASSLTSSSYNEQFF
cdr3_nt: TGCGCCAGCAGCTTGACCTCGAGCTCCTACAATGAGCAGTTCTTC

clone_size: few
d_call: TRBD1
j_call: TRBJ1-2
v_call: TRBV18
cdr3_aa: CASSTGDYGYTF
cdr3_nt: TGTGCCAGCTCTACAGGGGACTATGGCTACACCTTC

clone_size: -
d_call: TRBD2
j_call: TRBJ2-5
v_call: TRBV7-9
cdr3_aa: CASSLGTSGSQEQYF
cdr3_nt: TGTGCCAGCAGCTTAGGGACTAGCGGCAGTCAAGAGCAGTACTTC

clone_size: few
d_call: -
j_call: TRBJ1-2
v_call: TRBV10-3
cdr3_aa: CAISEQTGGYTF
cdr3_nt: TGTGCCATCAGTGAGCAAACAGGAGGCTACACCTTC

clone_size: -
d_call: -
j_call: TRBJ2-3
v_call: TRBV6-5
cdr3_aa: CATKKGDRTDTQYF
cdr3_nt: TGTGCCACCAAAAAGGGGGATCGGACAGATACGCAGTATTTT

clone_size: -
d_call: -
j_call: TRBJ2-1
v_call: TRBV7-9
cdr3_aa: CAGARSSYNEQFF
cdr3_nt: TGTGCGGGGGCCCGTAGCTCCTACAATGAGCAGTTCTTC

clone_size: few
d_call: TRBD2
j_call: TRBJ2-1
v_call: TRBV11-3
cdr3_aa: CASSLGPTSGGRNEQFF
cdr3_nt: TGTGCCAGCAGCTTAGGGCCAACTAGCGGGGGAAGGAATGAGCAGTTCTTC

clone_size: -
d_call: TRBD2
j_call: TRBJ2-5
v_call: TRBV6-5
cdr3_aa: CASSRSSGGQETQYF
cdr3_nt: TGTGCCAGCAGCCGATCTAGCGGGGGACAAGAGACCCAGTACTTC

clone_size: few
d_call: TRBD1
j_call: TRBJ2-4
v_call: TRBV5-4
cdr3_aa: CASSPLLRDRVTKNIQYF
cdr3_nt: TGTGCCAGCAGCCCCCTACTCCGGGACAGGGTCACCAAAAACATTCAGTACTTC

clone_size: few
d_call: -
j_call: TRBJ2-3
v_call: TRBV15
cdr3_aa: CATSRDQMGGTQYF
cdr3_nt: TGTGCCACCAGCCGCGATCAAATGGGGGGTACGCAGTATTTT

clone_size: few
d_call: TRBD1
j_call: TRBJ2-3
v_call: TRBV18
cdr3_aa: CASSPRQGADTQYF
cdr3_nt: TGTGCCAGCTCACCACGTCAGGGGGCAGATACGCAGTATTTT

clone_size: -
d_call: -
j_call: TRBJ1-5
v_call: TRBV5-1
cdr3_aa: CASSLVGGHDQPQHF
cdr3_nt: TGCGCCAGCAGCTTGGTCGGGGGGCACGATCAGCCCCAGCATTTT

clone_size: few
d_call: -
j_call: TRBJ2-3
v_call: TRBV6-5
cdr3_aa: CASSERGKADTQYF
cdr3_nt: TGTGCCAGCAGTGAAAGGGGAAAAGCAGATACGCAGTATTTT

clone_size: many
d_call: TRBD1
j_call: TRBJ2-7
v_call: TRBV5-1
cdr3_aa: CASSPQGSSYEQYF
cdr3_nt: TGCGCCAGCAGCCCACAGGGGAGCTCCTACGAGCAGTACTTC

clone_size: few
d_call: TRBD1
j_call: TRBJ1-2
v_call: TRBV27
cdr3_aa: CASSSWDSNYGYTF
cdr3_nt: TGTGCCAGCAGCAGCTGGGACAGTAACTATGGCTACACCTTC

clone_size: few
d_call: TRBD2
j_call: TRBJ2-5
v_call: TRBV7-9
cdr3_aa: CASSPKGLADPSTQYF
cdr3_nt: TGTGCCAGCAGCCCTAAAGGACTAGCGGACCCGTCGACCCAGTACTTC

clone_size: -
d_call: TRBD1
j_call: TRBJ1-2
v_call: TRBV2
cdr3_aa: CASQGVGYGYTF
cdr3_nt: TGTGCCAGCCAGGGGGTGGGGTATGGCTACACCTTC

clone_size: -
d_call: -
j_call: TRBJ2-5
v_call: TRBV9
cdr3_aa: CASSGTGLEGETQYF
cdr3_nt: TGTGCCAGCAGCGGTACAGGGTTGGAAGGCGAGACCCAGTACTTC

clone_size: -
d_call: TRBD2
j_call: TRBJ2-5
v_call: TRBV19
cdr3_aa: CASSKLAGGLGQETQYF
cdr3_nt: TGTGCCAGTAGTAAATTAGCGGGGGGGCTTGGACAAGAGACCCAGTACTTC

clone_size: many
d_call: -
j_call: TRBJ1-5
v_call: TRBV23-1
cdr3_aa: CASSQAGASRQPQHF
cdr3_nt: TGCGCCAGCAGTCAAGCAGGCGCGTCCCGTCAGCCCCAGCATTTT

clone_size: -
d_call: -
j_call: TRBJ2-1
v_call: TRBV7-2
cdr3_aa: CASSAQGGGGDEQFF
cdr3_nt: TGTGCCAGCAGCGCTCAGGGAGGGGGGGGCGATGAGCAGTTCTTC

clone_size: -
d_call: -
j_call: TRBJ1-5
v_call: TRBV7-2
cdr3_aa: CASSPSGGSNQPQHF
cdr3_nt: TGTGCCAGCAGCCCATCGGGGGGCAGCAATCAGCCCCAGCATTTT

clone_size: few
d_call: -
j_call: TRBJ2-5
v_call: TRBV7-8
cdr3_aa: CASSLGAAQETQYF
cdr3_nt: TGTGCCAGCAGCTTAGGGGCAGCTCAAGAGACCCAGTACTTC

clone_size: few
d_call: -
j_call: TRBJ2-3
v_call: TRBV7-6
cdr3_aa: CASSLGAAGGTDTQYF
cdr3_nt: TGTGCCAGCAGCTTAGGGGCGGCAGGGGGCACAGATACGCAGTATTTT

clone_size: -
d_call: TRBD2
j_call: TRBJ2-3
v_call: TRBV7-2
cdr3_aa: CASSLALAGARTDTQYF
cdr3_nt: TGTGCCAGCAGCTTAGCGCTAGCGGGGGCCCGCACAGATACGCAGTATTTT

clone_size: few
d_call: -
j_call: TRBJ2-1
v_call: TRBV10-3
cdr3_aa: CAISESRGKGSEEQFF
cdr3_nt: TGTGCCATCAGTGAGTCTCGCGGAAAGGGGTCGGAAGAGCAGTTCTTC

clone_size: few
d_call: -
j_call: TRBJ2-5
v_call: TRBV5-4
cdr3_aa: CASSVGGGASPETQYF
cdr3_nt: TGTGCCAGCAGCGTAGGTGGGGGGGCCAGCCCGGAGACCCAGTACTTC

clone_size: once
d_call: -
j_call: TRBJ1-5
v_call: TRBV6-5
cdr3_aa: CASSSGNQPQHF
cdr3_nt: TGTGCCAGCAGTTCAGGCAATCAGCCCCAGCATTTT

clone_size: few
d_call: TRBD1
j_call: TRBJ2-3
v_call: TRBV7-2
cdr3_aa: CASSRTGTDTQYF
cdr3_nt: TGTGCCAGCAGCCGGACAGGGACAGATACGCAGTATTTT

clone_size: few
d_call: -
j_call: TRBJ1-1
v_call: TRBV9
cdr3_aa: CASSVVLAGKAFF
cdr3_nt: TGTGCCAGCAGCGTAGTCTTGGCAGGAAAAGCTTTCTTT

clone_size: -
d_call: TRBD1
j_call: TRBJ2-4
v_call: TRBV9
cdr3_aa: CASRVGQGAMHIQYF
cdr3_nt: TGTGCCAGCAGAGTCGGACAGGGGGCGATGCACATTCAGTACTTC

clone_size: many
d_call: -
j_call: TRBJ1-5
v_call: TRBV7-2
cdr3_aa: CASGRGTHLSNQPQHF
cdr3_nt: TGTGCCAGCGGGCGTGGGACACATCTTAGCAATCAGCCCCAGCATTTT

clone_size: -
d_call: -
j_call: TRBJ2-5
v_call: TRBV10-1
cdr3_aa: CASSDGVGTQYF
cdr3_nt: TGCGCCAGCAGTGACGGAGTCGGGACCCAGTACTTC

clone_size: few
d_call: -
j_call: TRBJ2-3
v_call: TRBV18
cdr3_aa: CASSPPTRGRTDTQYF
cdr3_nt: TGTGCCAGCTCACCACCGACGCGGGGGCGGACAGATACGCAGTATTTT

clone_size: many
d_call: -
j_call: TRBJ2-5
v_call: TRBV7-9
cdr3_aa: CASSLDGETQYF
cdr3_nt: TGTGCCAGCAGCTTAGACGGAGAGACCCAGTACTTC

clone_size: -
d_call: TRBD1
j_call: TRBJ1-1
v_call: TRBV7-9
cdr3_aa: CASSLSAGAQGGTEAFF
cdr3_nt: TGTGCCAGCAGCTTATCCGCAGGGGCCCAGGGGGGCACTGAAGCTTTCTTT

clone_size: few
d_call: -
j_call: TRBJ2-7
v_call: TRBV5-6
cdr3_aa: CASSLATRVAYEQYF
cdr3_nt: TGTGCCAGCAGCTTGGCTACCAGGGTAGCCTACGAGCAGTACTTC

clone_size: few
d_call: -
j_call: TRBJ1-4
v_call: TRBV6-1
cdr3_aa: CASRKGASANEKLFF
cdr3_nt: TGTGCCAGCAGGAAAGGGGCCAGCGCTAATGAAAAACTGTTTTTT

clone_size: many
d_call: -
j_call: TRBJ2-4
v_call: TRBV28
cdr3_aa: CASTSGDTKNIQYF
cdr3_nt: TGTGCCAGCACTTCAGGGGATACCAAAAACATTCAGTACTTC

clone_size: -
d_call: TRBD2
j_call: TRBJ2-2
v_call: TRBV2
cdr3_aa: CASKRGANTGELFF
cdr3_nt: TGTGCCAGCAAGCGGGGGGCCAACACCGGGGAGCTGTTTTTT

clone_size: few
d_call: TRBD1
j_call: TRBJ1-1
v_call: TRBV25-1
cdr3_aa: CASSENRGQGVRTEAFF
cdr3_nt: TGTGCCAGCAGTGAGAATCGGGGACAGGGGGTAAGGACTGAAGCTTTCTTT

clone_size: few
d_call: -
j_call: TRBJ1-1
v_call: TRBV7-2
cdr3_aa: CASSLEVRAEASF
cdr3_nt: TGTGCCAGCAGCTTAGAGGTCAGGGCCGAAGCTTCCTTT

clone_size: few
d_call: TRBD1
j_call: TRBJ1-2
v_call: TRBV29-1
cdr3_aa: CSARGQGRVNGYTF
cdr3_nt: TGCAGCGCCCGCGGACAGGGGCGAGTTAATGGCTACACCTTC

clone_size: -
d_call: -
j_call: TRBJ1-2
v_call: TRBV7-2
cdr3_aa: CASTSYRADYGYTF
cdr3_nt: TGTGCCAGCACCTCGTACAGGGCTGACTATGGCTACACCTTC

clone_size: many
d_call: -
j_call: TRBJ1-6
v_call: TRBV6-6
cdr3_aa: CASSYTTGFLHF
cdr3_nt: TGTGCCAGCAGTTACACCACAGGCTTCCTCCACTTT

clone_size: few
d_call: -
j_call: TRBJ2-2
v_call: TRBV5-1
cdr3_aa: CASSHGTTGELFF
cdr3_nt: TGCGCCAGCAGCCATGGGACAACCGGGGAGCTGTTTTTT

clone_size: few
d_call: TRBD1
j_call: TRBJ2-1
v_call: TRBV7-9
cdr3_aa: CASSPQGAGEQFF
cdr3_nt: TGTGCCAGCAGCCCCCAGGGGGCAGGGGAGCAGTTCTTC

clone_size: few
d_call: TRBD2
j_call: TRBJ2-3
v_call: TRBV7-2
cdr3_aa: CASSLEGRGVTDTQYF
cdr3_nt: TGTGCCAGCAGCTTAGAGGGGCGGGGGGTGACAGATACGCAGTATTTT

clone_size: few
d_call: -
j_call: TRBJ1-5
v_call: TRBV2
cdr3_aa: CASSEPNQPQHF
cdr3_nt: TGTGCCAGCAGCGAGCCAAATCAGCCCCAGCATTTT

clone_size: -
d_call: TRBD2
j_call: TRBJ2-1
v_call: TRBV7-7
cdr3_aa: CASSPTLAGGRGEQFF
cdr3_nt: TGTGCCAGCAGCCCAACACTAGCGGGGGGCCGTGGCGAGCAGTTCTTC

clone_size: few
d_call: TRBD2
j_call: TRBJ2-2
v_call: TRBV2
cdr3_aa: CASYSGYTGELFF
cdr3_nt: TGTGCCAGCTATAGCGGGTACACCGGGGAGCTGTTTTTT

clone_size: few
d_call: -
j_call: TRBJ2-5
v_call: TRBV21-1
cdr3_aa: CASSKPVFYTPGTQYF
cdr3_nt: TGTGCCAGCAGCAAGCCGGTATTCTACACCCCGGGGACCCAGTACTTC

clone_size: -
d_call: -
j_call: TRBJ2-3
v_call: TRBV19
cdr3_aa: CASSISGVSADTQYF
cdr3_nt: TGTGCCAGTAGTATCTCTGGCGTGAGCGCAGATACGCAGTATTTT

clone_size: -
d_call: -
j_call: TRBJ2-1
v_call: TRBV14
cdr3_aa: CASRQTGKNEQFF
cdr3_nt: TGTGCCAGCAGACAGACAGGAAAGAATGAGCAGTTCTTC